Each of the 26 T cell receptor beta chains below was sequenced from the same sample in a study of CD8+ T cells in alopecia areata. RNA, once extracted, was reverse transcribed into cDNA for use as the sequencing template. Sequencing was performed with immunoSEQ multiplex PCR; in TCRdb, only in-frame clones are kept and a portion is missing. The sample includes 150,000 to 200,000 clones, around 63% seen only once; the top ten take 1.7%. The starting material was CD4+ T cells sorted from blood, obtained at week 0. The receptors derive from a human donor with alopecia areata.

The chain employs TRBV29-1 and TRBJ1-2, with D unresolved. This CDR3 region has 11 residues. V lost 4 bases, J lost 8 bases, and 11 bases lay in between. Germline V CDR1 and CDR2: SQVTM, ANQGSEA. The CDR3 bases are TGCAGCGTTGGCGGCCCCTTGGGCTACACCTTC. It encodes CSVGGPLGYTF. Full variable domain (rest looked up from reference TRBV29-1 and TRBJ1-2): SAVISQKPSRDICQRGTSLTIQCQVDSQVTMMFWYRQQPGQSLTLIATANQGSEATYESGFVIDKFPISRPNLTFSTLTVSNMSPEDSSIYLCSVGGPLGYTFGSGTRLTVV.

This chain connects TRBV14 to TRBJ2-7; D perhaps matches TRBD1 (6 bases). The germline V gene encodes CDR1 SGHDN and CDR2 FVKESK. CDR3 size: 15 residues. V shed 3 bases and J shed 2 bases, with 14 bases lying between them. The CDR3 here is CASSHVRTAPYEQYF. CDR3 coding DNA: TGTGCCAGCAGCCACGTTAGGACAGCACCCTACGAGCAGTACTTC. The full variable domain, rest sourced from reference TRBV14 and TRBJ2-7, is EAGVTQFPSHSVIEKGQTVTLRCDPISGHDNLYWYRRVMGKEIKFLLHFVKESKQDESGMPNNRFLAERTGGTYSTLKVQPAELEDSGVYFCASSHVRTAPYEQYFGPGTRLTVT.

This clone appeared a single time. The gene calls are TRBV29-1 and TRBJ2-3; a weak D match, TRBD2 (5 bases). Germline V CDR1 and CDR2: SQVTM, ANQGSEA. V was shortened by 0 bases and J by 1 base, with 11 bases between the two germline ends. The CDR3 contains 15 residues. The CDR3 spells CSVEDQRGRTDTQYF. In nucleotides, the CDR3 is TGCAGCGTTGAAGATCAGAGAGGGCGCACAGATACGCAGTATTTT.

The chain is built from TRBV12-5 and TRBJ1-5; 7 bases line up with TRBD1. This CDR3 contains 15 residues. Losses at the gene ends were 1 base for V and 5 bases for J; bases not matched to a gene: 5. CDR1 and CDR2 (germline): LGHNT, FRNRAP. The CDR3 sequence is CASGLGDRPHQPQHF. CDR3 DNA: TGTGCTAGTGGTTTGGGGGACAGACCCCATCAGCCCCAGCATTTT.

The chain employs TRBV25-1 and TRBJ2-7; D not resolved. This CDR3 is built from 14 residues. Per germline, CDR1 MGHDK and CDR2 SYGVNS. Trimming shortened V by 4 bases and J by 4 bases, and 14 bases separated the two germline ends. The CDR3 DNA is TGTGCCAGCAGTGGTACTGATATCACTTACGAGCAGTACTTC. Translation: CASSGTDITYEQYF.

This clone was found once. The rearrangement links TRBV29-1 to TRBJ1-5; 7 nucleotides align to TRBD1. The CDR3 is 14 residues long. CDR1 and CDR2 from the germline V gene are SQVTM and ANQGSEA. The V and J ends lost 6 bases and 0 bases, in that order; junction bases with no gene match: 5. The CDR3 DNA reads TGCAGCGTGGCCGGGACAGATAGCAATCAGCCCCAGCATTTT. This translates into CSVAGTDSNQPQHF. The full variable domain, in which reference TRBV29-1 and TRBJ1-5 provide the parts outside the CDR3, is SAVISQKPSRDICQRGTSLTIQCQVDSQVTMMFWYRQQPGQSLTLIATANQGSEATYESGFVIDKFPISRPNLTFSTLTVSNMSPEDSSIYLCSVAGTDSNQPQHFGDGTRLSIL.

Points on this clone: The sample has other DNA sequences that encode this CDR3 too. CDR3 in DNA: TGTGCCATCAGTGAAGTGGGTGGGAATCAGCCCCAGCATTTT. This translates into CAISEVGGNQPQHF. The chain joins TRBV10-3 to TRBJ1-5; D is undetermined. This CDR3 region has 14 residues. Germline lookup yields CDR1 ENHRY and CDR2 SYGVKD. The V and J ends lost 3 bases and 4 bases respectively, with 10 bases between them.

In the case of this clone: Other nucleotide sequences from this sample produce the same CDR3. The chain links TRBV20-1 to TRBJ1-1, with no clear D. V lost 3 bases to trimming and J lost 0 bases, with 2 bases between them. Germline assignment: CDR1 DFQATT and CDR2 SNEGSKA (reference sequence). This CDR3 contains 11 residues. The CDR3 nucleotides read TGCAGTGCTAGTTTGAACACTGAAGCTTTCTTT. Residues: CSASLNTEAFF.

A few counts support this clone. The V call is TRBV29-1, the J call TRBJ1-2; the match to TRBD1 covers 9 bases. The ends lost 6 bases at V and 1 base at J; junction bases unmatched: 3. The CDR3 is made up of 13 amino acids. Germline-derived CDR1 and CDR2 are SQVTM and ANQGSEA. The CDR3 bases are TGCAGCGTCTCGACAGGGGGTAACTATGGCTACACCTTC. Translating gives CSVSTGGNYGYTF.

This chain links TRBV14 with TRBJ1-5, with a possible D match to TRBD1 (5 bases). The CDR3 spans 14 residues. The germline gives CDR1 SGHDN, CDR2 FVKESK. V gave up 4 bases and J gave up 1 base, with 8 bases separating them. CDR3 in DNA: TGTGCCAGCAGCCCGCGGGGGAGCAATCAGCCCCAGCATTTT. This codes for CASSPRGSNQPQHF.

This clone was observed a single time. The chain joins TRBV29-1 to TRBJ2-7, with a possible D match to TRBD2 (6 bases). Germline V CDR1 and CDR2: SQVTM, ANQGSEA. V lost 3 bases to trimming and J lost 5 bases, with 14 bases between them. CDR3 size: 13 residues. The CDR3 DNA reads as TGCAGCGTTGATTCAGGAGGGACCAACGAGCAGTACTTC. Encoded protein: CSVDSGGTNEQYF.

The rearrangement uses TRBV30 and TRBJ2-3; tentatively, D is TRBD1 or TRBD2 (5 bases each). Looked up from germline, CDR1 is GTSNPN and CDR2 is SVGIG (reference sequence). The CDR3 length is 12 residues. V lost 4 bases and J 8 bases, leaving 13 bases between the germline ends. CDR3 loop: CAWTELGGTQYF. CDR3 nucleotides: TGTGCCTGGACCGAGCTTGGGGGTACGCAGTATTTT. Together with reference TRBV30 and TRBJ2-3, the CDR3 gives the full variable domain: SQTIHQWPATLVQPVGSPLSLECTVEGTSNPNLYWYRQAAGRGLQLLFYSVGIGQISSEVPQNLSASRPQDRQFILSSKKLLLSDSGFYLCAWTELGGTQYFGPGTRLTVL.

This clone was seen more than once but under ten times. The same CDR3 is also encoded by other DNA sequences in this sample. The rearrangement joins TRBV20-1 to TRBJ1-1; D uncertain. From germline, CDR1 is DFQATT and CDR2 SNEGSKA (reference sequence). The CDR3 contains 11 residues. Trimming removed 3 bases at V and 1 base at J, with 3 bases between. CDR3 residues: CSASANTEAFF. The CDR3 DNA is TGCAGTGCTAGTGCGAACACTGAAGCTTTCTTT.

J is TRBJ2-4 and V is TRBV2; D is unresolved. This CDR3 region has 12 residues. CDR1 SNHLY and CDR2 FYNNEI come from the germline V gene. Trimming pared 8 bases from V and 0 bases from J, leaving 5 bases between. In DNA form, the CDR3 reads TGTGCCAGCGTTCTAGCCAAAAACATTCAGTACTTC. Its translation is CASVLAKNIQYF.

The chain combines TRBV10-3 with TRBJ2-5; the D is unclear. Germline V gives CDR1 ENHRY, CDR2 SYGVKD. The CDR3 spans 13 residues. Trimming shortened V by 2 bases and J by 4 bases, and 8 bases separated the two germline ends. The CDR3: CAISESSPETQYF. The CDR3 DNA follows: TGTGCCATCAGTGAGAGTAGCCCAGAGACCCAGTACTTC.

This clone was seen a handful of times. The chain links TRBV29-1 to TRBJ1-2; no firm D call. There are 12 residues in the CDR3. Trimming removed 0 bases from V and 5 bases from J, with 7 bases in between. Germline V gene lookup returns CDR1 SQVTM and CDR2 ANQGSEA. CDR3 protein: CSVEEGRYGYTF. CDR3 coding DNA: TGCAGCGTTGAAGAAGGCAGATATGGCTACACCTTC.

The genes are TRBV30 and TRBJ2-5; unclear D gene. This CDR3 region has 16 residues. With 0 bases removed from V and 2 bases from J, the gap between germline ends came to 16 bases. Germline V gene data show CDR1 as GTSNPN and CDR2 as SVGIG (reference sequence). The CDR3 nucleotides are TGTGCCTGGAGTGTGAAAATCCCCTACCCACAAGAGACCCAGTACTTC. Encoded protein: CAWSVKIPYPQETQYF. The entire variable domain, with the rest obtained from reference TRBV30 and TRBJ2-5, is as follows: SQTIHQWPATLVQPVGSPLSLECTVEGTSNPNLYWYRQAAGRGLQLLFYSVGIGQISSEVPQNLSASRPQDRQFILSSKKLLLSDSGFYLCAWSVKIPYPQETQYFGPGTRLLVL.

V is TRBV5-1 and J is TRBJ2-1, with D uncertain. The CDR3 totals 12 residues. V lost 0 bases, J lost 5 bases, and 3 bases lay in between. The germline V gene encodes CDR1 SGHRS and CDR2 YFSETQ. DNA for the CDR3: TGCGCCAGCAGCTTGGCGAACAATGAGCAGTTCTTC. Its translation is CASSLANNEQFF.

The V call is TRBV29-1, the J call TRBJ2-1; 7 positions match TRBD2. The CDR3 loop spans 12 amino acids. In germline, CDR1 is SQVTM, CDR2 ANQGSEA. The ends lost 8 bases at V and 7 bases at J; junction bases unmatched: 8. This CDR3 is CSPQPAGNEQFF. CDR3 nucleotide sequence: TGCAGCCCACAACCAGCGGGGAATGAGCAGTTCTTC.

This sequence joins TRBV2 and TRBJ2-6, with D unclear. Germline V gives CDR1 SNHLY, CDR2 FYNNEI. V was clipped by 1 base and J by 2 bases, with 3 bases between them. The CDR3 covers 14 residues. The CDR3 here is CASSEGPGANVLTF. In nucleotides, the CDR3 is TGTGCCAGCAGTGAAGGTCCTGGGGCCAACGTCCTGACTTTC.

The rearrangement links TRBV6-1 to TRBJ1-2; the D is unclear. There are 13 residues in the CDR3. V lost 6 bases and J 7 bases, leaving 15 bases between the germline ends. The germline CDR1 and CDR2 sequences are MNHNS and SASEGT. The CDR3 protein is CASSEGGLAGYTF. The CDR3 nucleotides are TGTGCCAGCAGCGAGGGCGGTCTTGCTGGCTACACCTTC.

This clone has a handful of counts. The chain joins TRBV29-1 to TRBJ1-3, with D perhaps TRBD1 (6 bases). This CDR3 has 13 amino acids. Germline V CDR1 and CDR2: SQVTM, ANQGSEA. V lost 6 bases and J lost 6, with 15 bases in between. DNA of the CDR3: TGCAGCGTCGGGACACGGAGCACAAACACCATATATTTT. Amino acid sequence: CSVGTRSTNTIYF.

V gene TRBV18 combines with J gene TRBJ1-5; D is perhaps TRBD1 (5 bases). The V end was cut by 5 bases, the J end by 7 bases, with 15 bases between. Germline V gives CDR1 KGHSH, CDR2 LQKENI. The CDR3 sequence is 14 residues long. CDR3 DNA: TGTGCCAGCTCATTAACAGGAGGTACCCAGCCCCAGCATTTT. Protein product: CASSLTGGTQPQHF.

V is TRBV18 and J is TRBJ2-1; D might be TRBD2 (7 bases). The CDR3 loop spans 16 amino acids. Trimming took off 0 bases at V and 7 bases at J, with 16 bases between the two ends. Germline values: CDR1 KGHSH, CDR2 LQKENI. CDR3 loop: CASSPPGGGVRNEQFF. The CDR3 coding sequence is TGTGCCAGCTCACCACCCGGCGGGGGCGTGAGGAATGAGCAGTTCTTC. Based on the CDR3 plus reference TRBV18 and TRBJ2-1, the full variable domain is NAGVMQNPRHLVRRRGQEARLRCSPMKGHSHVYWYRQLPEEGLKFMVYLQKENIIDESGMPKERFSAEFPKEGPSILRIQQVVRGDSAAYFCASSPPGGGVRNEQFFGPGTRLTVL.

Of note for this clone: A read error may account for a junction end that differs from germline. The chain has TRBV20-1 and TRBJ1-1; TRBD1 might be the D (5 bases). The CDR3 is 11 amino acids. Germline V gives CDR1 DFQATT, CDR2 SNEGSKA (reference sequence). The CDR3 here is CSARDSGTSLF. The CDR3 coding sequence is TGCAGTGCTAGAGATTCCGGGACCTCTCTCTTT.

This clone has more than one count but fewer than ten. The chain is built from TRBV5-1 and TRBJ1-1, with D possibly TRBD1 on 6 matching bases. This CDR3 contains 13 residues. V was pared by 4 bases and J by 7 bases, with 14 bases between. Per germline, CDR1 SGHRS and CDR2 YFSETQ. In DNA form, the CDR3 reads TGCGCCAGCAGCGGGCAACAGGGACATGAAGCTTTCTTT. Translating it yields CASSGQQGHEAFF.